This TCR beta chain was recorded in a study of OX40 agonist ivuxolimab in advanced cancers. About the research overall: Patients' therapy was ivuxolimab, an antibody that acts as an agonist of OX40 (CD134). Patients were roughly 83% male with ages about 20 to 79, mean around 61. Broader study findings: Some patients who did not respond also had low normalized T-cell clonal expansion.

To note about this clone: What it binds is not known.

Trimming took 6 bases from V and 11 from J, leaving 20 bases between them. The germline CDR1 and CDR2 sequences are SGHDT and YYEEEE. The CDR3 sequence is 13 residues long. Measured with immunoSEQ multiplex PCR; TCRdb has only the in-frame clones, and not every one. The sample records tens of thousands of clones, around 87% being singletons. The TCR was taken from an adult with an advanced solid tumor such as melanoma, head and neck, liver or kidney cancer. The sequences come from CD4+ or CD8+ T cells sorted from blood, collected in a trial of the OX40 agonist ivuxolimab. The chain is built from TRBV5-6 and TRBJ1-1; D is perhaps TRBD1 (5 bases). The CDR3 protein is CASTRRGTGGAFF. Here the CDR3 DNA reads TGTGCCAGCACCCGGCGTGGGACGGGAGGCGCTTTCTTT. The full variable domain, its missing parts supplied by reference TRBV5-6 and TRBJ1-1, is DAGVTQSPTHLIKTRGQQVTLRCSPKSGHDTVSWYQQALGQGPQFIFQYYEEEERQRGNFPDRFSGHQFPNYSSELNVNALLLGDSALYLCASTRRGTGGAFFGQGTRLTVV.